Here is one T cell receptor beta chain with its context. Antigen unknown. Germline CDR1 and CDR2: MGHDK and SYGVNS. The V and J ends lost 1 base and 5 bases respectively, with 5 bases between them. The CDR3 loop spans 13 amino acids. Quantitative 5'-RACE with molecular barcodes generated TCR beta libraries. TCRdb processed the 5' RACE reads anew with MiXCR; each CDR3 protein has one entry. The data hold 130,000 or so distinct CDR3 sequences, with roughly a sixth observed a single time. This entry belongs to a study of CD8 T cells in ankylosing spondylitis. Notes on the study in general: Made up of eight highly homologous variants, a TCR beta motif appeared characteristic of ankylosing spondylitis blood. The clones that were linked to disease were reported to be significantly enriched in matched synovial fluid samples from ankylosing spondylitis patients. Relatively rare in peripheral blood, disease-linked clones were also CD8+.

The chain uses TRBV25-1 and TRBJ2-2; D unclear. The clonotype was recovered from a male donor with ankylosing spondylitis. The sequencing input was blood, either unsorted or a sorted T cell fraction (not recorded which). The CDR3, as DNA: TGTGCCAGCAGTGAATCGGGTACCGGGGAGCTGTTTTTT. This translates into CASSESGTGELFF.